Listed here are 5 T cell receptor beta chains from one sample, sequenced in a study of cytomegalovirus exposure and HLA in healthy donors. A multiplex PCR was run with 60 Vbeta primers and 13 Jbeta primers. The method was immunoSEQ multiplex PCR; TCRdb's version includes in-frame clones alone and lacks a portion of them. The data contain some 190,000 clones, 65% to 75% of them singletons. The specimen sequenced was PBMCs. The receptors were gathered from a man under 40 in good health and CMV-seropositive.

This clone showed up just a few times. V and J are TRBV4-2 and TRBJ2-5, with 10 bases fitting TRBD2. V shed 1 base, J shed 4 bases, and the junction held 6 bases outside the gene matches. This CDR3 contains 16 residues. Germline CDR1 is LGHNA and CDR2 is YNFKEQ. The CDR3 spells CASSQGQRGGPETQYF. The CDR3 bases are TGTGCCAGCAGCCAAGGCCAGCGGGGGGGCCCAGAGACCCAGTACTTC.

V and J are TRBV5-6 and TRBJ1-4; D is uncertain. The CDR3 has 16 residues. The V gene's germline CDR1 is SGHDT and CDR2 YYEEEE. The V gene lost 4 bases and the J gene lost 4 bases, with 17 bases spanning the gap. CDR3 sequence reads: CASSQGLTRDNEKLFF. CDR3 sequence (DNA): TGTGCCAGCAGCCAAGGACTCACCCGGGATAATGAAAAACTGTTTTTT.

The chain couples TRBV19 to TRBJ2-6; maybe TRBD2 (5 bases). There are 15 residues in the CDR3. Trimming took 6 bases from V and 0 from J, leaving 9 bases between them. Germline CDR1 is LNHDA and CDR2 is SQIVND (reference sequence). CDR3 protein: CASRTTPSGANVLTF. Written as DNA, the CDR3 is TGTGCCAGTAGGACTACCCCCTCTGGGGCCAACGTCCTGACTTTC.

J is TRBJ1-1 and V is TRBV7-9; the D is unclear. Trimming cost V 1 base and J 4 bases, with 19 bases left between them. CDR3 length: 17 amino acids. Germline CDR1 is SEHNR and CDR2 is FQNEAQ (reference sequence). CDR3 nucleotide sequence: TGTGCCAGCAGCTTAGGGCTCGGGAAGGTTCGCCTCACTGAAGCTTTCTTT. The encoded protein is CASSLGLGKVRLTEAFF.

The chain links TRBV11-1 to TRBJ1-6; D is unclear. Trimming pared 3 bases from V and 7 bases from J, leaving 13 bases between. Germline V gene data show CDR1 as SGHAT and CDR2 as FQDESV (reference sequence). This CDR3 contains 15 residues. CDR3 residues: CASSFSWRKNSPLHF. The CDR3 DNA reads TGTGCCAGCAGCTTTAGTTGGAGGAAGAATTCACCCCTCCACTTT.